A few counts support the clone carrying this TCR beta chain. This CDR3 has 15 residues. V dropped 5 bases and J dropped 7; count of bases not matched to a gene: 8. CDR1 GTSNPN and CDR2 SVGIG come from the germline V gene (reference sequence). The sample belongs to a study of beta chain features in type 1 diabetes. Sequenced material consisted of expressed TCRB transcripts (all of the isolated RNA was reverse transcribed). Libraries were prepared by immunoSEQ multiplex PCR; TCRdb keeps only in-frame clonotypes and omits some of them. The data hold around 400,000 clones, with roughly 15% observed a single time.

The chain couples TRBV30 to TRBJ2-7; 16 nucleotides match TRBD2. The sequenced sample consisted of naive CD4+ T cells from blood. This TCR was sampled from a woman aged 18-35 years in good health. CDR3 coding DNA: TGTGCCTGGTCGGGACTAGCGGGAGGGCCTCAAGAGCAGTACTTC. Its translation is CAWSGLAGGPQEQYF.